This T cell receptor (beta chain) originates from a study of T cells after yellow fever vaccination. TCRdb redid the calling of the 5' RACE reads with MiXCR, one entry per CDR3 protein. Of about 69,000 distinct CDR3 sequences detected, around 6.2% appear once; the ten largest clones hold roughly 2%. Whole-study findings and limits: The appearance of a small share of clonotypes in both CD4 and CD8 compartments was observed.

The CDR3 has 13 amino acids. J was trimmed by 5 bases and V by 7 bases; bases with no gene match: 6. This clonotype was found many times. Its target is unknown. The TCR originated in a man aged 18 to 30 who received the YFV17D yellow fever vaccine. Sequencing was performed on CD4+ T cells sorted from PBMCs, taken around 14 days after the first yellow fever vaccination. The chain is built from TRBV12-3 or TRBV12-4 and TRBJ1-2, with 8 bases matching TRBD1. CDR3 sequence reads: CASILTGAYGYTF. The CDR3 DNA reads as TGTGCCAGCATCCTGACAGGGGCGTATGGCTACACCTTC.